These T cell receptor beta chains were read from a single sample in a study of tumor-infiltrating lymphocytes in primary liver carcinoma. TCRdb reanalysed the multiplex PCR reads using MiXCR and keeps one entry per CDR3 protein. The sample shows about 37,000 distinct CDR3 sequences, approximately 82% of them seen only once. The material sequenced was tumor-adjacent normal liver tissue. These receptors all come from a middle-aged man with primary liver carcinoma and hepatitis B virus infection. CDR3s include the opening cysteine and the closing phenylalanine or tryptophan. Each record gives: clone size, J gene, D gene, V gene, CDR3 DNA, CDR3 protein. A D gene is named only where the DNA matches it firmly. A row's size may be missing; if present it is once, few, many or a size class.

abundance: -; j_gene: TRBJ1-1; d_gene: TRBD1; v_gene: TRBV29-1; CDR3nt: TGCAGTGTTGCAGGGGGCTGGGGAATGAACACTGAAGCTTCCTTT; CDR3aa: CSVAGGWGMNTEASF
abundance: -; j_gene: TRBJ2-3; d_gene: -; v_gene: TRBV6-1; CDR3nt: TGTGCCAGCAGTGAAATCCCCGGAGGGGGCACAGATATGCAGTACTTT; CDR3aa: CASSEIPGGGTDMQYF
abundance: -; j_gene: TRBJ2-7; d_gene: -; v_gene: TRBV4-2; CDR3nt: TGTGCCAGCAACCAAAATCAGAACGAGCAGTACTTC; CDR3aa: CASNQNQNEQYF
abundance: -; j_gene: TRBJ2-7; d_gene: TRBD1; v_gene: TRBV11-1; CDR3nt: TGTACCAGCAGGGGGAAGCAATCCTACGGGCAGTACTTT; CDR3aa: CTSRGKQSYGQYF
abundance: -; j_gene: TRBJ1-5; d_gene: TRBD1; v_gene: TRBV7-8; CDR3nt: TGTGCCAACAGCTTCGGGACAGTCTATCAGCTCCAGCATTTT; CDR3aa: CANSFGTVYQLQHF
abundance: -; j_gene: TRBJ2-3; d_gene: -; v_gene: TRBV12-3/TRBV12-4; CDR3nt: TGCACCAGCAGTTTAGTCCAGGCCGCAGATACGCAGTATTTT; CDR3aa: CTSSLVQAADTQYF
abundance: -; j_gene: TRBJ2-3; d_gene: TRBD2; v_gene: TRBV6-2/TRBV6-3; CDR3nt: TGTGCCAGCAGCTTCCTAGGACGGCTTGGGAGGGATACGCAATATTTT; CDR3aa: CASSFLGRLGRDTQYF
abundance: few; j_gene: TRBJ2-1; d_gene: TRBD2; v_gene: TRBV19; CDR3nt: TGTGCCAGTAGTATTGGGGGACTAGCGTGCTACAATGAGCAGTTCTTC; CDR3aa: CASSIGGLACYNEQFF
abundance: -; j_gene: TRBJ1-1; d_gene: -; v_gene: TRBV29-1; CDR3nt: TGCGGTGTGCTCGACAGGAGGAACACTGAAGCTTTCTTT; CDR3aa: CGVLDRRNTEAFF
abundance: -; j_gene: TRBJ2-3; d_gene: TRBD2; v_gene: TRBV6-1; CDR3nt: TGTGCCAGCAGTGAAATCCCGGGAGGGAGCATATATACGCAGTATTTT; CDR3aa: CASSEIPGGSIYTQYF